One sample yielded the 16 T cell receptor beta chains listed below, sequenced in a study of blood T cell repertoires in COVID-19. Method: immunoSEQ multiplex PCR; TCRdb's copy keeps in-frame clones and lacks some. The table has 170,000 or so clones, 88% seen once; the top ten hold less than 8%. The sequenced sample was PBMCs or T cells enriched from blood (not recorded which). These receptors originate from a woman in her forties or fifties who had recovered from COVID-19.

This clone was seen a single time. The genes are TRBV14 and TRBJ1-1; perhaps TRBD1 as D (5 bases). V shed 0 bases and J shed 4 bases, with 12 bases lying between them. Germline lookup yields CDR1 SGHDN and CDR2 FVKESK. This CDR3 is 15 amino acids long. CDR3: CASSQEGRSGTEAFF. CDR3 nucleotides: TGTGCCAGCAGCCAAGAGGGGCGGTCGGGCACTGAAGCTTTCTTT. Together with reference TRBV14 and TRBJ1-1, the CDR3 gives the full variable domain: EAGVTQFPSHSVIEKGQTVTLRCDPISGHDNLYWYRRVMGKEIKFLLHFVKESKQDESGMPNNRFLAERTGGTYSTLKVQPAELEDSGVYFCASSQEGRSGTEAFFGQGTRLTVV.

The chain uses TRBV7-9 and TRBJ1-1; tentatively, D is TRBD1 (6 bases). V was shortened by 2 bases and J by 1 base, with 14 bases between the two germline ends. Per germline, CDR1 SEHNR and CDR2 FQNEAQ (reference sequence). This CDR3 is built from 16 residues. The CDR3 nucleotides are TGTGCCAGCAGCTTAATCGGGAGGGGGAAGAACACTGAAGCTTTCTTT. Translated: CASSLIGRGKNTEAFF.

The CDR3 DNA is TGCGCCAGCAGCCAAGGAGGGGGCGACTATGGCTACACCTTC. Translation: CASSQGGGDYGYTF. The gene calls are TRBV4-1 and TRBJ1-2; 7 bases align to TRBD1. The V gene's germline CDR1 is MGHRA and CDR2 YSYEKL. V gave up 1 base and J gave up 3 bases; unmatched junction bases: 2. The CDR3 is 14 amino acids.

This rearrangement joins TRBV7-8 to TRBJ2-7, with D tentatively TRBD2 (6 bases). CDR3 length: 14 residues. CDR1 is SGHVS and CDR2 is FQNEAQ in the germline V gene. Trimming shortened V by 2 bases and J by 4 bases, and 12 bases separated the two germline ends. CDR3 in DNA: TGTGCCAGCAGCTTAAGCCAGGAGGGATACGAGCAGTACTTC. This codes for CASSLSQEGYEQYF. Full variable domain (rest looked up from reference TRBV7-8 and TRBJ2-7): GAGVSQSPRYKVAKRGQDVALRCDPISGHVSLFWYQQALGQGPEFLTYFQNEAQLDKSGLPSDRFFAERPEGSVSTLKIQRTQQEDSAVYLCASSLSQEGYEQYFGPGTRLTVT.

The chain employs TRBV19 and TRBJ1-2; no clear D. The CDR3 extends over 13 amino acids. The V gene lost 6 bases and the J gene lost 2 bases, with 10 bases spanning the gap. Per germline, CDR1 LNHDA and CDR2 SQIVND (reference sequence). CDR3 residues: CASRESANYGYTF. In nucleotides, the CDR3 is TGTGCCAGTAGAGAGTCCGCCAACTATGGCTACACCTTC.

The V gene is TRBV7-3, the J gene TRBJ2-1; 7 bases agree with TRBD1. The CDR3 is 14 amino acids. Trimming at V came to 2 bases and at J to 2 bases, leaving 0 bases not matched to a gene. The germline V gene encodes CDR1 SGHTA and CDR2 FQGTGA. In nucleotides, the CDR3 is TGTGCCAGCAGCTTAGGGACAGCCTACAATGAGCAGTTCTTC. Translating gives CASSLGTAYNEQFF. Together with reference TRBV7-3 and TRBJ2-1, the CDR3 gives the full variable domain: GAGVSQTPSNKVTEKGKYVELRCDPISGHTALYWYRQSLGQGPEFLIYFQGTGAADDSGLPNDRFFAVRPEGSVSTLKIQRTERGDSAVYLCASSLGTAYNEQFFGPGTRLTVL.

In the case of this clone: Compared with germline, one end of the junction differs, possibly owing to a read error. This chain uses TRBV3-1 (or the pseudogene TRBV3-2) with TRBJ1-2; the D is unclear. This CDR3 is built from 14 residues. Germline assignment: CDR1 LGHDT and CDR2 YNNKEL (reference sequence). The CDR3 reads CASSQDLVGGPEGF. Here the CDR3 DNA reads TGTGCCAGCAGCCAAGATCTGGTGGGAGGGCCGGAGGGCTTC.

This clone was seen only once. The CDR3 region is CASSFVWEGVYEQYF. CDR3 in DNA: TGTGCCAGCAGCTTTGTCTGGGAGGGAGTCTACGAGCAGTACTTC. The V call is TRBV5-8, the J call TRBJ2-7; 7 bases are a match to TRBD2. The germline V gene has CDR1 SGHTS and CDR2 YDEGEE. The CDR3 extends over 15 amino acids. Trimming took 2 bases from V and 3 from J; bases not matched to a gene: 8.

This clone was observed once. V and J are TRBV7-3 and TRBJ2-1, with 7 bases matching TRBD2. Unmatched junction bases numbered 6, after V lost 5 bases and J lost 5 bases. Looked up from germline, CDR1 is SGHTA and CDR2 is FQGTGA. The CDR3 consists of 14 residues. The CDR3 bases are TGTGCCAGCAGCCACGGCCTAGCGGACAATGAGCAGTTCTTC. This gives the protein CASSHGLADNEQFF.

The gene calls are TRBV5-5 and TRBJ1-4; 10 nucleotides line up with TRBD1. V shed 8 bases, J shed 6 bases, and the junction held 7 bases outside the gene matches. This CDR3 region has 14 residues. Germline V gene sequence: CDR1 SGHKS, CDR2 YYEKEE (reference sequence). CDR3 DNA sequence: TGTGCCAGTGCAAAGGGGACAGGGGATGAAAAACTGTTTTTT. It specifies CASAKGTGDEKLFF.

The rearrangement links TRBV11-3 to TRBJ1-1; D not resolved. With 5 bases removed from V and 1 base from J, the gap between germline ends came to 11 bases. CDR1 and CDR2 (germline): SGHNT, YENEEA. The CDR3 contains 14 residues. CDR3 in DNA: TGTGCCAGCAGCCCAGAGGTGGAGAACACTGAAGCTTTCTTT. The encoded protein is CASSPEVENTEAFF.

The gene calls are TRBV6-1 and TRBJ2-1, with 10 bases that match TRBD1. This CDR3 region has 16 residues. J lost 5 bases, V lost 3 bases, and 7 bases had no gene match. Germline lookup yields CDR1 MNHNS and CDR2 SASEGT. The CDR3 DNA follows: TGTGCCAGCAGTGACGAGGGACAGGGGATCGACAATGAGCAGTTCTTC. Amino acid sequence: CASSDEGQGIDNEQFF.

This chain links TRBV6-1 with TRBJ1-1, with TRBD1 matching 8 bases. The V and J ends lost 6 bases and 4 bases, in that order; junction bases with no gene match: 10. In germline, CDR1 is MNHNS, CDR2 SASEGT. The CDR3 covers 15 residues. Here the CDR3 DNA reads TGTGCCAGCAGGGCCACAGGGGGAGATGGCACTGAAGCTTTCTTT. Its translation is CASRATGGDGTEAFF.

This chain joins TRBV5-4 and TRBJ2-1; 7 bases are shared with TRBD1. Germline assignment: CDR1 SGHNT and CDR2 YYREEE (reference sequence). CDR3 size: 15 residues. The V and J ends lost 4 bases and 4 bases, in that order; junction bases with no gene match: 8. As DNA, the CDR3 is TGTGCCAGCAGCAGTGGACAGGAAACTTACAATGAGCAGTTCTTC. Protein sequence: CASSSGQETYNEQFF.

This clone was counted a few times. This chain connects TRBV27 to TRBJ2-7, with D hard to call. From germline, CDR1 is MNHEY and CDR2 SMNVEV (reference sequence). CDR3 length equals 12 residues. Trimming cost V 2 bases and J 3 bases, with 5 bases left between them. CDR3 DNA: TGTGCCAGCAGTTTACTAGGCTACGAGCAGTACTTC. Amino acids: CASSLLGYEQYF.

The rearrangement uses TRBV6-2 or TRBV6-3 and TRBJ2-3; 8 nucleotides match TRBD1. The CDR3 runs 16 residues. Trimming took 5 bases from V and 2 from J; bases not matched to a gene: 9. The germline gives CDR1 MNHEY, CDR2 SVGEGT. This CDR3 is CASSPGQGRVTDTQYF. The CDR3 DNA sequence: TGTGCCAGCAGTCCAGGACAGGGACGGGTCACAGATACGCAGTATTTT.